What follows are 9 T cell receptor beta chains derived from one specimen sequenced in a study of blood T cell repertoires in COVID-19. Using immunoSEQ multiplex PCR, the repertoire was profiled, and TCRdb retains in-frame clones only, with some absent. This sample carries some 93,000 clones, about 89% of them seen once, and the ten largest clones take under 13%. The sample comprised peripheral blood. These receptors came from a man aged 50 or older with acute or convalescent COVID-19.

This chain joins TRBV2 and TRBJ1-5; 8 bases map to TRBD1. The CDR3 has 15 amino acids. The V gene's germline CDR1 is SNHLY and CDR2 FYNNEI. With V trimmed by 6 bases and J by 6 bases, 10 bases remained unmatched. CDR3 DNA: TGTGCCAGCAGCTACACAGGGGGGAAGGGTCAGCCCCAGCATTTT. Translation: CASSYTGGKGQPQHF.

The J gene is TRBJ1-2, the V gene TRBV28, with D perhaps TRBD1 (5 bases). The V and J ends lost 2 bases and 7 bases respectively, with 8 bases between them. CDR1 is MDHEN and CDR2 is SYDVKM in the germline V gene. The CDR3 consists of 12 residues. The CDR3 region has the DNA TGTGCCAGCAGTTTAGAAAGGGGTGGCTACACCTTC. The encoded protein is CASSLERGGYTF.

V is TRBV7-9 and J is TRBJ2-3; tentatively, D is TRBD2 (6 bases). The V gene lost 3 bases and the J gene lost 1 base, with 11 bases spanning the gap. There are 15 residues in the CDR3. CDR1 is SEHNR and CDR2 is FQNEAQ in the germline V gene (reference sequence). The CDR3 DNA reads TGTGCCAGCAGCTTTGGGGGAGGAGGCACAGATACGCAGTATTTT. It is translated as CASSFGGGGTDTQYF.

The genes are TRBV7-9 and TRBJ2-7; D is ambiguous. Trimming removed 4 bases at V and 0 bases at J, with 10 bases between. This CDR3 is built from 14 residues. In germline, CDR1 is SEHNR, CDR2 FQNEAQ (reference sequence). The CDR3 loop is CASSSTRSSYEQYF. The CDR3 region has the DNA TGTGCCAGCAGCTCAACCCGGAGCTCCTACGAGCAGTACTTC.

CDR3: CASSVTGARSYGYTF. The CDR3 DNA reads as TGTGCCAGTAGTGTAACAGGGGCTCGGAGCTATGGCTACACCTTC. V and J are TRBV19 and TRBJ1-2; 7 nucleotides agree with TRBD1. This CDR3 spans 15 amino acids. Per the germline V gene, CDR1 is LNHDA and CDR2 is SQIVND (reference sequence). The V and J ends lost 5 bases and 4 bases, in that order; junction bases with no gene match: 10. The variable domain in full, with the rest retrieved from reference TRBV19 and TRBJ1-2, is DGGITQSPKYLFRKEGQNVTLSCEQNLNHDAMYWYRQDPGQGLRLIYYSQIVNDFQKGDIAEGYSVSREKKESFPLTVTSAQKNPTAFYLCASSVTGARSYGYTFGSGTRLTVV.

The V gene is TRBV28, the J gene TRBJ2-5; unclear D gene. CDR1 and CDR2 from the germline V gene are MDHEN and SYDVKM. The CDR3 covers 15 residues. The germline V and J ends were trimmed by 2 bases and 1 base, with 11 bases remaining between them. CDR3 DNA sequence: TGTGCCAGCAGTTTAAGCTGGGCAGGCCAAGAGACCCAGTACTTC. It codes for CASSLSWAGQETQYF.

V and J are TRBV15 and TRBJ2-2; a possible D gene is TRBD1 (6 bases). CDR3 length equals 14 residues. V gave up 6 bases and J gave up 6 bases, with 14 bases separating them. CDR1 LNHNV and CDR2 YYDKDF come from the germline V gene (reference sequence). The CDR3 region is CATRLETGPGELFF. The CDR3, as DNA: TGTGCCACCAGGTTGGAGACAGGACCCGGGGAGCTGTTTTTT. The whole variable domain, filled in from reference TRBV15 and TRBJ2-2, reads DAMVIQNPRYQVTQFGKPVTLSCSQTLNHNVMYWYQQKSSQAPKLLFHYYDKDFNNEADTPDNFQSRRPNTSFCFLDIRSPGLGDTAMYLCATRLETGPGELFFGEGSRLTVL.

This clone is a singleton in its sample. The V call is TRBV7-2, the J call TRBJ2-1; 11 positions match TRBD2. Germline trimming cut 5 bases from V and 15 bases from J; bases unmatched to any gene: 12. CDR1 is SGHTA, CDR2 FQGNSA, per germline. This CDR3 has 14 residues. The CDR3 here is CASSLGLAGVSAFF. The CDR3 DNA is TGTGCCAGCAGCCTTGGACTAGCGGGCGTATCAGCGTTCTTC.

This clone occurred once. This sequence joins TRBV10-3 and TRBJ1-2; perhaps TRBD1 as D (6 bases). Germline V gene sequence: CDR1 ENHRY, CDR2 SYGVKD. V gave up 2 bases and J gave up 5 bases, with 12 bases separating them. This CDR3 contains 14 residues. CDR3 DNA sequence: TGTGCCATCAGTGAGAATCAGGGGAATTATGGCTACACCTTC. This gives the protein CAISENQGNYGYTF.